This T cell receptor beta chain came from a study of blood T cell repertoires in COVID-19. At the level of the study: Both acute and convalescent COVID-19 samples were obtained from the United States, Italy and Spain. From T cells, B-cell-depleted T cells, or PBMCs came the material, which was cDNA or gDNA.

Per the original methods: Reference gene primer amplification yielded estimated nucleated cell counts. Some clones are missing from TCRdb's copy, which holds only in-frame ones; the method was immunoSEQ multiplex PCR. D and trimming come from the DNA, and the V and J calls and clone size come from that table. Altogether under 200,000 clones are present, around four fifths being singletons, with the ten largest covering roughly 1.9%. The V and J ends lost 2 bases and 5 bases, in that order; junction bases with no gene match: 7. Looked up from germline, CDR1 is LGHNT and CDR2 is FRNRAP. The CDR3 covers 16 residues.

The sample was peripheral blood. The V gene is TRBV12-5, the J gene TRBJ2-5; 11 bases line up with TRBD1. The TCR was taken from a woman over 75 with acute or convalescent COVID-19. CDR3 nucleotide sequence: TGTGCTAGTGGTTTGCCCGGACAGGGGGCTTACGAGACCCAGTACTTC. Translating gives CASGLPGQGAYETQYF.